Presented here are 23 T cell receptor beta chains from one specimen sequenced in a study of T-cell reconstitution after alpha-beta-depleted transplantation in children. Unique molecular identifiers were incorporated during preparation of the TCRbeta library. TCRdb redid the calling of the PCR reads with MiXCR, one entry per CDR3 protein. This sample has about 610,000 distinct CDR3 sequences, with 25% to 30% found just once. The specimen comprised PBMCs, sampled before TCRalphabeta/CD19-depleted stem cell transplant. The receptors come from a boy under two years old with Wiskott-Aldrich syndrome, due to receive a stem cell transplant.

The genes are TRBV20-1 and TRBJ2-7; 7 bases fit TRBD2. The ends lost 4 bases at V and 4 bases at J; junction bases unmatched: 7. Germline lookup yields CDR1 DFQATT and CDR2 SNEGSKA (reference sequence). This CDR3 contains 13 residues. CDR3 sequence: CSAIPGGRYEQYF. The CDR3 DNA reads TGCAGTGCTATCCCGGGAGGACGTTACGAGCAGTACTTC.

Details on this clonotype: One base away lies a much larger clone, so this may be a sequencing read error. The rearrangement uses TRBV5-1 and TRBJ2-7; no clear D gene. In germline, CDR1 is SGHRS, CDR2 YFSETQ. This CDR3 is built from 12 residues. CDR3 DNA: TGCGCCAGCAGCTTGGACGGCTACGATCAGTACTTC. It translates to CASSLDGYDQYF.

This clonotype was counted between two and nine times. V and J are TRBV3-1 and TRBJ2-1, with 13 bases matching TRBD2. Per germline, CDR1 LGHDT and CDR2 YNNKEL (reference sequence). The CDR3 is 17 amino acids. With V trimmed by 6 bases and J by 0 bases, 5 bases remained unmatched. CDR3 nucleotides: TGTGCCAGCAGTCCCTGGACTAGCGGGAGCTCCTACAATGAGCAGTTCTTC. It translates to CASSPWTSGSSYNEQFF.

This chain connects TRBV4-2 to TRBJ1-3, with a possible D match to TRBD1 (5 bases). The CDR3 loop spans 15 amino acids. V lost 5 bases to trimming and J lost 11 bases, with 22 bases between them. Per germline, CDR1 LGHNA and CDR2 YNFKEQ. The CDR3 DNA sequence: TGTGCCAGCAGCTCCTCCCGAGACAGTTGGGCCGCCATATATTTT. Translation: CASSSSRDSWAAIYF.

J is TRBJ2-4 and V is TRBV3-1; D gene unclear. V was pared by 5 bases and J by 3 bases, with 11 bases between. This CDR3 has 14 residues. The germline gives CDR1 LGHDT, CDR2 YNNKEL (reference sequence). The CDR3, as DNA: TGTGCCAGCAGCTCCGGAGATGGCAAAAACATTCAGTACTTC. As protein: CASSSGDGKNIQYF.

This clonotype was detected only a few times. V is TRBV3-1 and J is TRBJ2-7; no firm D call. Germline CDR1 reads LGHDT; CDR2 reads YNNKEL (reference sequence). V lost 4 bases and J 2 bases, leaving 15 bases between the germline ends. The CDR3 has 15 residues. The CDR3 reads CASSPRPQPTYEQYF. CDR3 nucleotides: TGTGCCAGCAGCCCCCGGCCACAGCCAACCTACGAGCAGTACTTC.

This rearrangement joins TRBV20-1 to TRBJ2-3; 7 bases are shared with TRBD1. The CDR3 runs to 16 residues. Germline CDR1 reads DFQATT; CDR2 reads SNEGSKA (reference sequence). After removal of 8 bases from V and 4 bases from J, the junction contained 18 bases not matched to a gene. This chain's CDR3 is CSPYRPGDRGPDTQYF. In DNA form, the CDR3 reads TGCAGTCCATACCGCCCCGGGGACAGAGGCCCAGATACGCAGTATTTT.

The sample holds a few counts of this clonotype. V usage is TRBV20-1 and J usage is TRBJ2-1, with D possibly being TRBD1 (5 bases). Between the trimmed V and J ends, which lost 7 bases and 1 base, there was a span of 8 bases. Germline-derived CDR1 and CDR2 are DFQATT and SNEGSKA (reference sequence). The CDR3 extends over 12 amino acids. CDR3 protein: CSVQASYNEQFF. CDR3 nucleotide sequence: TGCAGTGTACAGGCTTCCTACAATGAGCAGTTCTTC.

The CDR3, as DNA: TGCGCCAGCAGCGCCCGGACTAGCGGAACCTACGAGCAGTACTTC. Its protein is CASSARTSGTYEQYF. The chain employs TRBV5-1 and TRBJ2-7, with TRBD2 identical over 10 bases. Germline loops: CDR1 SGHRS, CDR2 YFSETQ. Losses at the gene ends were 4 bases for V and 2 bases for J; bases not matched to a gene: 6. The CDR3 runs 15 residues.

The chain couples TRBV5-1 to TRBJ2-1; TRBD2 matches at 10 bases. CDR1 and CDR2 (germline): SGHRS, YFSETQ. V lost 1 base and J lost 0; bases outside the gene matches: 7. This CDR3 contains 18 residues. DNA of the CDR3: TGCGCCAGCAGCTTGAGGCTAGCGGGAGTCCCCTCCTACAATGAGCAGTTCTTC. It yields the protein CASSLRLAGVPSYNEQFF.

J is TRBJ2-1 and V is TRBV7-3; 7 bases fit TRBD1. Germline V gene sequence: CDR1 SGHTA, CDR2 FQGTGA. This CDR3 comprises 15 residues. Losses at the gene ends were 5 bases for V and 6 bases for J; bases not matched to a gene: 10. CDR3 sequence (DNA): TGTGCCAGCAGCAGTACAGGGGTTGAGATCAATGAGCAGTTCTTC. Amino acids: CASSSTGVEINEQFF.

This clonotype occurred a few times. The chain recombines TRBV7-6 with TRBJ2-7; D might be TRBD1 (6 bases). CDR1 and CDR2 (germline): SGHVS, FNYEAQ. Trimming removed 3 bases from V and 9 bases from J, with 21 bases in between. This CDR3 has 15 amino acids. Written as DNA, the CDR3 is TGTGCCAGCAGCTTTCGAACAGGGTATACTGACGTGCAGTACTTC. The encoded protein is CASSFRTGYTDVQYF.

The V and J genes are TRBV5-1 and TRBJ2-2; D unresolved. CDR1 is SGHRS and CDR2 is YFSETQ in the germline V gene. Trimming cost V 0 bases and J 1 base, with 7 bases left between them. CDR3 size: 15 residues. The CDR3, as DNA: TGCGCCAGCAGCTTGGCCGCAAGGAACACCGGGGAGCTGTTTTTT. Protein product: CASSLAARNTGELFF.

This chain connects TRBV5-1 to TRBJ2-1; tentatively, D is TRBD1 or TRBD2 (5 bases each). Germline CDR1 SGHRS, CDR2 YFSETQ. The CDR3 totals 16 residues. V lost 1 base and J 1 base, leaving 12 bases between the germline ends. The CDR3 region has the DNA TGCGCCAGCAGCTTGCAGAGGGGCATGTCCTACAATGAGCAGTTCTTC. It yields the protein CASSLQRGMSYNEQFF.

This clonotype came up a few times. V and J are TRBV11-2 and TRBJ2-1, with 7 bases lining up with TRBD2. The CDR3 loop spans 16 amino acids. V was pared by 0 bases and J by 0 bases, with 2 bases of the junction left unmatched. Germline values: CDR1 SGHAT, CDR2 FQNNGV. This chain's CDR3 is CASSLEGGGSYNEQFF. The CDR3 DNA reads TGTGCCAGCAGCTTAGAGGGCGGGGGCTCCTACAATGAGCAGTTCTTC.

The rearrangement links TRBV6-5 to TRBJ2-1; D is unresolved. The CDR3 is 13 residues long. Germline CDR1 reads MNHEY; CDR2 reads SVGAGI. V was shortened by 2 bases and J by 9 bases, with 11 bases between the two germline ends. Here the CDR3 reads CASSYGFKGEQFF. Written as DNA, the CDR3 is TGTGCCAGCAGTTACGGCTTTAAGGGTGAGCAGTTCTTC.

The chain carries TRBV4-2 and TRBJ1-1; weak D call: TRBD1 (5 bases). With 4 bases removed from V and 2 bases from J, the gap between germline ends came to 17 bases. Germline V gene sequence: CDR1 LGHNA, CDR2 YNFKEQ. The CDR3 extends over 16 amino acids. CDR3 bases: TGTGCCAGCAGCCGGGAGGGAGGACAAGGTAACACTGAAGCTTTCTTT. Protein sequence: CASSREGGQGNTEAFF.

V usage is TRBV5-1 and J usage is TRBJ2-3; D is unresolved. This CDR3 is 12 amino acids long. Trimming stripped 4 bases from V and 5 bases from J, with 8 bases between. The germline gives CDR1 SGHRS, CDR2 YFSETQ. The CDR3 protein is CASSKPKDTQYF. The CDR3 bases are TGCGCCAGCAGCAAACCGAAAGATACGCAGTATTTT.

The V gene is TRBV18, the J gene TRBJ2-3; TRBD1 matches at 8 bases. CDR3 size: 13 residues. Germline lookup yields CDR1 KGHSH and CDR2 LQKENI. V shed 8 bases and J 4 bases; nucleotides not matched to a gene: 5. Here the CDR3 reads CASRQGLADTQYF. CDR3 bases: TGTGCCAGCAGACAGGGGCTCGCAGATACGCAGTATTTT.

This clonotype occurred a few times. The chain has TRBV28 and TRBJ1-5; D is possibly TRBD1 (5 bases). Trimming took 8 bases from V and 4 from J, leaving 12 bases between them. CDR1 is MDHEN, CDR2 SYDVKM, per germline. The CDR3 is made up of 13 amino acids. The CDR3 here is CASETSGNQPQHF. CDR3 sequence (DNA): TGTGCCAGCGAAACTTCAGGGAATCAGCCCCAGCATTTT.

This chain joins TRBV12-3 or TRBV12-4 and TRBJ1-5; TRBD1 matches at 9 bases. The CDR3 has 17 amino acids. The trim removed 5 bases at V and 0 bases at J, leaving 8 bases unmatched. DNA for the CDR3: TGTGCCAGCAGTACACGGGACAGGGTATATAGCAATCAGCCCCAGCATTTT. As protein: CASSTRDRVYSNQPQHF.

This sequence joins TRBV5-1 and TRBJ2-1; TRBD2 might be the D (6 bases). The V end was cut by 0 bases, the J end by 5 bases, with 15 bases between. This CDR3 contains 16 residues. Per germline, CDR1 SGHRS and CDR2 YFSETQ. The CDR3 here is CASSLVVSGGDNEQFF. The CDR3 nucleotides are TGCGCCAGCAGCTTGGTAGTTAGCGGAGGGGACAATGAGCAGTTCTTC.

The CDR3 region has the DNA TGTGCCAGCAGACAGGGAGGGAAGCAGAATCAGCCCCAGCATTTT. Its protein product is CASRQGGKQNQPQHF. The chain couples TRBV6-1 to TRBJ1-5; D might be TRBD1 (6 bases). This CDR3 has 15 amino acids. The germline V gene encodes CDR1 MNHNS and CDR2 SASEGT. Trimming shortened V by 6 bases and J by 4 bases, and 16 bases separated the two germline ends.